These 8 T cell receptor beta chains share one sample of origin, sequenced in a study of T cells after yellow fever vaccination. TCRdb re-analysed the 5' RACE reads in MiXCR, keeping a single row per CDR3 protein. Seen here are 50,000 to 75,000 distinct CDR3 sequences, about 5.6% observed once, and the top ten hold 25% to 40%. The specimen was PBMCs, either bulk or a sorted T-cell subset (CD4+, CD8+, memory, or dextramer-sorted; not recorded which), collected on the day of the yellow fever booster vaccination. The receptor set was obtained from a young man who received the YFV17D yellow fever vaccine.

In this sample, this clonotype turned up many times. The V gene is TRBV4-1, the J gene TRBJ2-1, with 14 bases fitting TRBD2. The CDR3 extends over 17 amino acids. Trimming cost V 1 base and J 4 bases; bases outside gene matches: 3. Germline values: CDR1 MGHRA, CDR2 YSYEKL. CDR3 residues: CASSQGLAGGLYNEQFF. CDR3 coding DNA: TGCGCCAGCAGCCAAGGACTAGCGGGGGGGTTGTACAATGAGCAGTTCTTC.

The V and J genes are TRBV5-3 and TRBJ1-4, with 7 bases aligning to TRBD1. TRBV5-3 carries the ORF label, with uncertain function. The CDR3 loop spans 21 amino acids. The V and J ends lost 0 bases and 0 bases, in that order; junction bases with no gene match: 17. The CDR3 coding sequence is TGTGCCAGAAGCTTGGTCAAGGCCGAGACAGGGAATAATGCAACTAATGAAAAACTGTTTTTT. It translates to CARSLVKAETGNNATNEKLFF.

This clonotype was counted at least ten times. The rearrangement uses TRBV27 and TRBJ1-1; no clear D gene. With 0 bases removed from V and 3 bases from J, the gap between germline ends came to 5 bases. Germline CDR1 reads MNHEY; CDR2 reads SMNVEV (reference sequence). The CDR3 covers 13 residues. This CDR3 reads CASSLSGYTEAFF. In nucleotides, the CDR3 is TGTGCCAGCAGTTTATCCGGATACACTGAAGCTTTCTTT.

This clonotype occurred a few times. The chain joins TRBV28 to TRBJ2-5; tentatively, D is TRBD2 (5 bases). V lost 3 bases to trimming and J lost 0 bases, with 11 bases between them. The CDR3 has 15 amino acids. Per the germline V gene, CDR1 is MDHEN and CDR2 is SYDVKM. CDR3 in DNA: TGTGCCAGCAGTTTGGGAGCTCAGGACCAAGAGACCCAGTACTTC. Translated: CASSLGAQDQETQYF.

This chain uses TRBV5-1 with TRBJ2-2, with TRBD2 matching over 14 bases. After removal of 4 bases from V and 1 base from J, the junction contained 9 bases not matched to a gene. Germline V gives CDR1 SGHRS, CDR2 YFSETQ. The CDR3 length is 19 residues. The chain's CDR3 is CASSPLRGTSGGNTGELFF. CDR3 bases: TGCGCCAGCAGCCCCCTCCGCGGGACTAGCGGGGGGAACACCGGGGAGCTGTTTTTT.

This clonotype occurred a few times. DNA of the CDR3: TGTGCCAGCAGCTTAGCCACAGCATTCAGCCTGGCCGGGGATACGCAGTATTTT. Translation: CASSLATAFSLAGDTQYF. The V call is TRBV7-2, the J call TRBJ2-3, with D unresolved. The CDR3 covers 18 residues. With 0 bases removed from V and 6 bases from J, the gap between germline ends came to 22 bases. CDR1 SGHTA and CDR2 FQGNSA come from the germline V gene.

In this sample, this clonotype turned up a few times. Compared with germline, one end of the junction differs, possibly owing to a read error. The V call is TRBV12-3 or TRBV12-4, the J call TRBJ2-2; 10 bases match TRBD2. The CDR3 runs 17 residues. This CDR3 reads CASNPWGTSENPGELFF. For the CDR3, the DNA is TGTGCCAGCAACCCATGGGGGACTAGCGAGAACCCCGGGGAGCTGTTTTTT.

The CDR3 region has the DNA TGCGCCAGCAGCCAAGATTGGGGGGACCAGGGCGAAAAACTGTTTTTT. Its translation is CASSQDWGDQGEKLFF. The chain has TRBV4-3 and TRBJ1-4; the D gene is possibly TRBD1 (5 bases). Trimming left V 0 bases short and J 8 bases short, with 16 bases between. CDR1 is LGHNA, CDR2 YSLEER, per germline. The CDR3 extends over 16 amino acids.